Included here is one T cell receptor (beta chain) sequence, with context. Its target is not known. The PCR used 60 Vbeta and 13 Jbeta primers. TCRdb keeps only in-frame clones here, not all; method: immunoSEQ multiplex PCR. The sample includes 85,000 to 90,000 clones, around 85% of them seen just once. This specimen belongs to a study of cytomegalovirus exposure and HLA in healthy donors. The study, taken as a whole, reports: The likely explanation for a cluster of highly shared sequence variants was sequencing artifact. Accurate prediction of HLA-A and HLA-B alleles (for most subjects) was reportedly achieved from TCR beta sequences.

The source material was PBMCs. The receptor was isolated from a man aged 25 to 40 in good health and CMV-seronegative.

The DNA of the CDR3 is TGTGCCAGTAGTATGGCAGGGACAGGATACTATGGCTACACCTTC. It specifies CASSMAGTGYYGYTF. The chain employs TRBV19 and TRBJ1-2; TRBD1 matches at 8 bases. Trimming took 3 bases from V and 3 from J; bases not matched to a gene: 6. This CDR3 is built from 15 residues. Germline CDR1 and CDR2: LNHDA and SQIVND (reference sequence).